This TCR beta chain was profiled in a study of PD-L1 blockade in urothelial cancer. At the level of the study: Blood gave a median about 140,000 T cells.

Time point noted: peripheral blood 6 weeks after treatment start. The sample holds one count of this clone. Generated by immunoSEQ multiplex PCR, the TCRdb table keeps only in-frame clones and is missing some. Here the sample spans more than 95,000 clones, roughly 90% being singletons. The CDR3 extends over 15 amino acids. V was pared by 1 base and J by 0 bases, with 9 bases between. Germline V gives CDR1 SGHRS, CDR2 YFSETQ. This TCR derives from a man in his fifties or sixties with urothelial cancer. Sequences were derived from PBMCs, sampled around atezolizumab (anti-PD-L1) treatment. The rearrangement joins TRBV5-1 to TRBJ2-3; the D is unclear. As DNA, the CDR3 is TGCGCCAGCAGCTTGAGTCCGACTAGCACAGATACGCAGTATTTT. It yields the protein CASSLSPTSTDTQYF.